The text below deals with one T cell receptor beta chain. TCRdb analysed the 5' RACE reads with MiXCR anew, one entry per CDR3 protein. The sample holds hundreds of thousands of distinct CDR3 sequences; 9% to 15% are singletons and the top ten take 15%. The data stem from a study of T cells after yellow fever vaccination. V lost 0 bases and J lost 0, with 12 bases in between. CDR3 length equals 16 residues. Germline loops: CDR1 DFQATT, CDR2 SNEGSKA (reference sequence). The sample consisted of PBMCs, taken on the day of the yellow fever booster vaccination. This TCR was sampled from a man younger than 40 who received the YFV17D yellow fever vaccine. The rearrangement joins TRBV20-1 to TRBJ2-1; possible D gene TRBD2, 6 bases. CDR3 DNA sequence: TGCAGTGCTAGAGATTGGGCGGGGAGCTCCTACAATGAGCAGTTCTTC. It specifies CSARDWAGSSYNEQFF.